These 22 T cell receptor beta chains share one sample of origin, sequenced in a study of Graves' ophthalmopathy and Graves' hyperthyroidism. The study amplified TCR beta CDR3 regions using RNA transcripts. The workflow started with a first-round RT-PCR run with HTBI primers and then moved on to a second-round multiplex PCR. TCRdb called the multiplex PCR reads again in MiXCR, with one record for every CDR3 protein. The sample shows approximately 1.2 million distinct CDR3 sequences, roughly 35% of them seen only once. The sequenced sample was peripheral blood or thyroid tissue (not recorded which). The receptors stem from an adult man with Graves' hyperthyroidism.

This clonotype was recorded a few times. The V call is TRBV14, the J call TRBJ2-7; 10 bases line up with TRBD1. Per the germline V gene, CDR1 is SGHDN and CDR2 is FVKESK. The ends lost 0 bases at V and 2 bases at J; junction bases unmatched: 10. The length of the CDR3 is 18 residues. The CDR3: CASSQDRGGDRGTYEQYF. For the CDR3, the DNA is TGTGCCAGCAGCCAAGATCGGGGTGGGGACAGGGGAACCTACGAGCAGTACTTC.

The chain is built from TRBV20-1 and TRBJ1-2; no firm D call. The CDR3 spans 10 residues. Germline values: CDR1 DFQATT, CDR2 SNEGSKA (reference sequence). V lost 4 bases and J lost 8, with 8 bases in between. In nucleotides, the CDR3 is TGCAGTGCTAAAGAGGGAGGCTACACCTTC. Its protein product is CSAKEGGYTF.

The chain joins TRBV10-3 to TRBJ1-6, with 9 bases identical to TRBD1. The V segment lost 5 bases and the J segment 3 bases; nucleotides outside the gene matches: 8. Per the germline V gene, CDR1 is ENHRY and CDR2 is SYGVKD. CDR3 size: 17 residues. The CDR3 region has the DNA TGTGCCATCAGTCGGACAGGGGAGGTGGGCTATAATTCACCCCTCCACTTT. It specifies CAISRTGEVGYNSPLHF.

The chain's CDR3 is CASSETSPNEQFF. The CDR3 region has the DNA TGTGCCAGCAGCGAGACTAGCCCCAATGAGCAGTTCTTC. The rearrangement uses TRBV7-3 and TRBJ2-5; 7 bases fit TRBD2. The closer fit of TRBJ2-1 to the DNA end suggests the J call may be wrong. This CDR3 spans 13 amino acids. Per germline, CDR1 SGHTA and CDR2 FQGTGA.

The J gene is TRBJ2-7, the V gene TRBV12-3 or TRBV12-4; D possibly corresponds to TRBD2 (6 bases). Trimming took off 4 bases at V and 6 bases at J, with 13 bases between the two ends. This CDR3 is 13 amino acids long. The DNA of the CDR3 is TGTGCCAGCAGTTGGGACTTTTTGGGCGAGCAGTACTTC. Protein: CASSWDFLGEQYF.

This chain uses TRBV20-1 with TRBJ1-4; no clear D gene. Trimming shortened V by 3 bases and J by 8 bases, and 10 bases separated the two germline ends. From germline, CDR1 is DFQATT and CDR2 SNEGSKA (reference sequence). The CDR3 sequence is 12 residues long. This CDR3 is CSARAEGEKLFF. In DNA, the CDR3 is TGCAGTGCTAGGGCAGAGGGAGAAAAACTGTTTTTT.

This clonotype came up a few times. The CDR3 DNA is TGTGCCAGCAGAGAGACAGGGAATTCTAATTCACCCCTCCACTTT. This gives the protein CASRETGNSNSPLHF. J is TRBJ1-6 and V is TRBV6-5, with 7 bases aligning to TRBD1. The junction had 8 bases not matched to a gene; V was cut back by 6 bases and J by 6 bases. The CDR3 is 15 amino acids. CDR1 and CDR2 (germline): MNHEY, SVGAGI.

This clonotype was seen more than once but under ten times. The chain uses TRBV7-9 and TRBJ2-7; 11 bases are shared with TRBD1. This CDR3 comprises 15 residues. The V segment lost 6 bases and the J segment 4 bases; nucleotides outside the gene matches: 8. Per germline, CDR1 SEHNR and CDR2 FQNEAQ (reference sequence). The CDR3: CASSAGTGGGYEQYF. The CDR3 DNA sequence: TGTGCCAGCAGTGCCGGGACAGGGGGAGGATACGAGCAGTACTTC.

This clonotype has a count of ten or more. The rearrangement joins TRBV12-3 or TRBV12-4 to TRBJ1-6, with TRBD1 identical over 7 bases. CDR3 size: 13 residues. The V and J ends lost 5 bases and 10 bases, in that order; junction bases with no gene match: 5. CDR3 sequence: CASSPQGGSPLHF. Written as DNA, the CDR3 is TGTGCCAGCAGTCCCCAGGGGGGGTCACCCCTCCACTTT.

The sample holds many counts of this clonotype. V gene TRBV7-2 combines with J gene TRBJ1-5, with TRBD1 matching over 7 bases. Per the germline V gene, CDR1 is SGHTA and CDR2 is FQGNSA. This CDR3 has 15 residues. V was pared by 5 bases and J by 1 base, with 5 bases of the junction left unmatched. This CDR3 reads CASSVGTVSNQPQHF. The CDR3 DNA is TGTGCCAGCAGCGTCGGGACAGTGAGCAATCAGCCCCAGCATTTT.

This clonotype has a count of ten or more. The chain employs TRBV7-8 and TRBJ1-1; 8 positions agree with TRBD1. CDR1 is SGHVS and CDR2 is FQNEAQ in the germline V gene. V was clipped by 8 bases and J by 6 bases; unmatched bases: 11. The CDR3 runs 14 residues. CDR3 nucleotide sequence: TGTGCCAGCGGCCTGACAGGGGAAATCGCTGAAGCTTTCTTT. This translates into CASGLTGEIAEAFF.

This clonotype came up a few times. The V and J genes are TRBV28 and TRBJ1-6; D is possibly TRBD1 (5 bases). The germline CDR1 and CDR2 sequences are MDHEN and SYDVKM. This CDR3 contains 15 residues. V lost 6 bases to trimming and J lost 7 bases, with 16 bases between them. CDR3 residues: CASRLPGDWNSPLHF. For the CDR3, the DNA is TGTGCCAGCAGACTGCCGGGGGACTGGAATTCACCCCTCCACTTT.

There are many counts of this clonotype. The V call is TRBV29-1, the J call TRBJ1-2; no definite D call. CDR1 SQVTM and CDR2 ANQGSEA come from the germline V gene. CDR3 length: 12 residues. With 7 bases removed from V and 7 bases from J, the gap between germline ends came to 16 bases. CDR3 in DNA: TGCAGCGCCCCGTCGACCGCAGGTGGCTACACCTTC. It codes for CSAPSTAGGYTF.

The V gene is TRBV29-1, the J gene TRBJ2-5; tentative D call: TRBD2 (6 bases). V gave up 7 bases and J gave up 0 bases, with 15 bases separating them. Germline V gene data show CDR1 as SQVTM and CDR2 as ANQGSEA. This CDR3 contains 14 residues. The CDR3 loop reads CSARPRDYQETQYF. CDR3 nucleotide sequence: TGCAGCGCCCGACCCAGGGACTACCAAGAGACCCAGTACTTC.

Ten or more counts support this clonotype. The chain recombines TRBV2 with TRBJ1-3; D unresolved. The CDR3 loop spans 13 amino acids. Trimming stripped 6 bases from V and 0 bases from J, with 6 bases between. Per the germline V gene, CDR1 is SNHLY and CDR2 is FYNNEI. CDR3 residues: CASRQVSGNTIYF. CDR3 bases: TGTGCCAGCAGACAAGTCTCTGGAAACACCATATATTTT.

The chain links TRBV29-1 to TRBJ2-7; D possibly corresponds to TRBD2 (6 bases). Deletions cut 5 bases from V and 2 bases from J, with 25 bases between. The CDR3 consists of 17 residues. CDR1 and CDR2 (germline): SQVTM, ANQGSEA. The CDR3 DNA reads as TGCAGCGTTCCCCTCACGGACGTGGAGGGAACGCCCTACGAGCAGTACTTC. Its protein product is CSVPLTDVEGTPYEQYF.

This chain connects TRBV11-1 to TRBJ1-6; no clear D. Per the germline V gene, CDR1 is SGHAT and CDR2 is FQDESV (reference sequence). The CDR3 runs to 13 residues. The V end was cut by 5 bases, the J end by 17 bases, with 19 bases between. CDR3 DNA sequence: TGTGCCAGCAGCCCCTCCGCAGCCGGAAGTATCCACTTT. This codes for CASSPSAAGSIHF.

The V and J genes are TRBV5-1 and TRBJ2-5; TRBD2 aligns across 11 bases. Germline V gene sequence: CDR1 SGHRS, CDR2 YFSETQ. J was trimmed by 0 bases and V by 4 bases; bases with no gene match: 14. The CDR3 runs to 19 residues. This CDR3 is CASSPEGPSGRLYQETQYF. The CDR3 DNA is TGCGCCAGCAGCCCAGAAGGTCCTAGCGGGAGGCTATACCAAGAGACCCAGTACTTC.

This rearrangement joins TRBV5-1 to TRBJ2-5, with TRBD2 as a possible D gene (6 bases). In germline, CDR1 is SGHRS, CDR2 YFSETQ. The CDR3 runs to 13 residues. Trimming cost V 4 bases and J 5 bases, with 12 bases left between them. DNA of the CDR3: TGCGCCAGCAGCGACGGGACTCTCGAGACCCAGTACTTC. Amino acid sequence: CASSDGTLETQYF.

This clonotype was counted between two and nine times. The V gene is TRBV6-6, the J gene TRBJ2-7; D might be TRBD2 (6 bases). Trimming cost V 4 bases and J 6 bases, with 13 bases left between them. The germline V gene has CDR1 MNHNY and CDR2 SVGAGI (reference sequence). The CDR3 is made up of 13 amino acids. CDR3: CASSSSHGGEQYF. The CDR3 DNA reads TGTGCCAGCAGTTCTTCTCACGGGGGCGAGCAGTACTTC.

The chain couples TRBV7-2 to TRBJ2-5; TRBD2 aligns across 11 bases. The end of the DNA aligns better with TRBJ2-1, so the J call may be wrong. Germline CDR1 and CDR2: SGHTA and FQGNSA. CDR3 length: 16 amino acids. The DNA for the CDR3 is TGTGCCAGCAGAATAGCGGGGGGGCCGGTGTTACATGAGCAGTTCTTC. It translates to CASRIAGGPVLHEQFF.

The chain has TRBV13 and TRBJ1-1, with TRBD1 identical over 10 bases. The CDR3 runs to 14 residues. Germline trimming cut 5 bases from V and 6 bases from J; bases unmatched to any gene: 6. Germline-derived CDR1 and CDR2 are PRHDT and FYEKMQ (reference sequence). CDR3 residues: CASSAGQGIPEAFF. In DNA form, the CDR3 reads TGTGCCAGCAGCGCGGGACAGGGGATCCCTGAAGCTTTCTTT.